The 23 T cell receptor beta chains given below trace back to one sample, sequenced in a study of cytomegalovirus exposure and HLA in healthy donors. Method: immunoSEQ multiplex PCR; TCRdb's copy keeps in-frame clones and lacks some. The sample shows fewer than 60,000 clones, approximately 93% of them seen only once. Material: PBMCs. Receptor source: a woman aged 18 to 35 in good health and CMV-seropositive.

The chain recombines TRBV5-5 with TRBJ1-1; perhaps TRBD1 as D (6 bases). CDR1 SGHKS and CDR2 YYEKEE come from the germline V gene (reference sequence). Trimming took off 2 bases at V and 7 bases at J, with 15 bases between the two ends. The CDR3 runs 14 residues. CDR3 sequence: CASSFWQGTGEAFF. Written as DNA, the CDR3 is TGTGCCAGCAGCTTTTGGCAGGGGACGGGTGAAGCTTTCTTT.

This rearrangement joins TRBV10-2 to TRBJ2-4; no reliable D call. With 3 bases removed from V and 4 bases from J, the gap between germline ends came to 16 bases. The CDR3 length is 16 residues. In germline, CDR1 is WSHSY, CDR2 SAAADI. The CDR3 DNA reads TGCGCCAGCAGTGAAGTGTGGTCAAGCCAAAAAAACATTCAGTACTTC. Translation gives CASSEVWSSQKNIQYF.

The chain is built from TRBV6-1 and TRBJ2-3; the D gene is possibly TRBD2 (5 bases). Per germline, CDR1 MNHNS and CDR2 SASEGT. The CDR3 spans 15 residues. V was shortened by 4 bases and J by 3 bases, with 14 bases between the two germline ends. The CDR3 DNA sequence: TGTGCCAGCAGTGGATATGAGGGAGAGACAGATACGCAGTATTTT. This codes for CASSGYEGETDTQYF.

The V and J genes are TRBV10-3 and TRBJ2-3; 10 positions agree with TRBD2. Trimming took 6 bases from V and 2 from J; bases not matched to a gene: 2. CDR1 and CDR2 from the germline V gene are ENHRY and SYGVKD. The length of the CDR3 is 14 residues. The CDR3 protein is CAISTSGVTDTQYF. The CDR3, as DNA: TGTGCCATCAGCACTAGCGGGGTCACAGATACGCAGTATTTT.

This clone was counted a single time. The J gene is TRBJ2-1, the V gene TRBV5-6; TRBD2 agrees at 13 bases. V trimming: 4 bases; J trimming: 5 bases; junction bases outside the gene matches: 6. From germline, CDR1 is SGHDT and CDR2 YYEEEE. The CDR3 consists of 16 residues. The CDR3 DNA reads TGTGCCAGCAGCGACCTACTAGCGGGAGGGAACAATGAGCAGTTCTTC. This codes for CASSDLLAGGNNEQFF.

This chain links TRBV4-2 with TRBJ2-5, with 12 bases aligning to TRBD1. V lost 6 bases and J lost 4; bases outside the gene matches: 6. The CDR3 sequence is 15 residues long. Germline CDR1 reads LGHNA; CDR2 reads YNFKEQ. The CDR3 DNA reads as TGTGCCAGCAGGACCGGGACAGGGGGCCTAGAGACCCAGTACTTC. Residues: CASRTGTGGLETQYF.

V usage is TRBV7-9 and J usage is TRBJ2-1; 9 nucleotides match TRBD2. V shed 5 bases and J 5 bases; nucleotides not matched to a gene: 16. The CDR3 runs 18 residues. Germline values: CDR1 SEHNR, CDR2 FQNEAQ (reference sequence). The CDR3 DNA reads TGTGCCAGCAGCCCAGTGGGTATTGGCGGGAGGGCCGACAATGAGCAGTTCTTC. It specifies CASSPVGIGGRADNEQFF.

V usage is TRBV27 and J usage is TRBJ2-2, with D possibly matching TRBD2 (5 bases). The V end lost 2 bases, the J end lost 0 bases, and 10 bases lay between the germline ends. CDR1 and CDR2 from the germline V gene are MNHEY and SMNVEV (reference sequence). The CDR3 runs 16 residues. CDR3 region: CASSLPGLANTGELFF. As DNA, the CDR3 is TGTGCCAGCAGTTTACCCGGACTGGCGAACACCGGGGAGCTGTTTTTT.

This clone was seen a single time. This chain uses TRBV2 with TRBJ2-7; 13 nucleotides line up with TRBD2. J was trimmed by 3 bases and V by 6 bases; bases with no gene match: 11. The CDR3 extends over 17 amino acids. The V gene's germline CDR1 is SNHLY and CDR2 FYNNEI. The CDR3 region is CASSPGLAGKSGYEQYF. In DNA, the CDR3 is TGTGCCAGCAGCCCGGGACTAGCGGGAAAATCTGGCTACGAGCAGTACTTC.

J is TRBJ1-3 and V is TRBV6-1; D possibly corresponds to TRBD1 (6 bases). Germline V CDR1 and CDR2: MNHNS, SASEGT. The CDR3 loop spans 17 amino acids. Between the trimmed V and J ends, which lost 3 bases and 2 bases, there was a span of 17 bases. The CDR3 loop reads CASSETGTAVAGNTIYF. DNA for the CDR3: TGTGCCAGCAGTGAGACAGGAACTGCCGTTGCTGGAAACACCATATATTTT.

The rearrangement links TRBV7-9 to TRBJ2-1; 11 positions agree with TRBD2. Trimming cost V 5 bases and J 6 bases; bases outside gene matches: 12. Germline CDR1 is SEHNR and CDR2 is FQNEAQ (reference sequence). This CDR3 comprises 17 residues. The CDR3: CASSPDPGLAAGNEQFF. As DNA, the CDR3 is TGTGCCAGCAGCCCCGACCCGGGACTAGCGGCCGGCAATGAGCAGTTCTTC.

This chain connects TRBV27 to TRBJ2-3; 11 bases align to TRBD1. Trimming at V came to 2 bases and at J to 4 bases, leaving 5 bases not matched to a gene. There are 16 residues in the CDR3. Germline V gene sequence: CDR1 MNHEY, CDR2 SMNVEV (reference sequence). The CDR3: CASSLPPGQGADTQYF. The CDR3 DNA reads as TGTGCCAGCAGTTTACCTCCGGGACAGGGGGCAGATACGCAGTATTTT.

The chain recombines TRBV9 with TRBJ1-1; D remains ambiguous. Germline assignment: CDR1 SGDLS and CDR2 YYNGEE. This CDR3 is built from 14 residues. Trimming cost V 0 bases and J 4 bases, with 10 bases left between them. CDR3 amino acids: CASSVGQVGTEAFF. The CDR3 coding sequence is TGTGCCAGCAGCGTAGGGCAGGTGGGCACTGAAGCTTTCTTT.

This clone was found a few times. The genes are TRBV6-1 and TRBJ1-3; TRBD1 might be the D (5 bases). CDR3 size: 14 residues. Germline CDR1 and CDR2: MNHNS and SASEGT. Trimming left V 2 bases short and J 8 bases short, with 13 bases between. CDR3 DNA: TGTGCCAGCAGTGAAAAAGGGGAGGAATACACCATATATTTT. Its translation: CASSEKGEEYTIYF.

The genes are TRBV6-5 and TRBJ1-1; D gene unclear. This CDR3 has 14 residues. V gave up 6 bases and J gave up 1 base, with 12 bases separating them. Looked up from germline, CDR1 is MNHEY and CDR2 is SVGAGI. DNA of the CDR3: TGTGCCAGCAGGCCGGGATCCTCGAACACTGAAGCTTTCTTT. This gives the protein CASRPGSSNTEAFF.

As DNA, the CDR3 is TGTGCCAGCAGGCGAGCGGGAGGAAGGGGTCTCGAGCAGTACTTC. Translated, it gives CASRRAGGRGLEQYF. This chain uses TRBV6-5 with TRBJ2-7, with 9 bases matching TRBD2. The CDR3 runs 15 residues. With 6 bases clipped from V and 6 bases from J, the junction kept 12 bases outside the gene matches. The germline V gene encodes CDR1 MNHEY and CDR2 SVGAGI.

This sequence joins TRBV18 and TRBJ2-1, with 11 bases matching TRBD1. V dropped 3 bases and J dropped 2; count of bases not matched to a gene: 3. This CDR3 spans 16 amino acids. Looked up from germline, CDR1 is KGHSH and CDR2 is LQKENI. CDR3 protein: CASSPEGQGAYNEQFF. The CDR3 nucleotides read TGTGCCAGCTCACCCGAGGGACAGGGGGCCTACAATGAGCAGTTCTTC.

The chain carries TRBV4-1 and TRBJ2-7, with a weak D call TRBD2 (6 bases). Germline V gene data show CDR1 as MGHRA and CDR2 as YSYEKL. CDR3 size: 15 residues. V was cut by 1 base and J by 4 bases, with 14 bases left in between. The CDR3 loop reads CASSQALTSLYEQYF. In DNA, the CDR3 is TGCGCCAGCAGCCAAGCCCTGACTAGTTTATACGAGCAGTACTTC.

The V call is TRBV5-6, the J call TRBJ2-6; D may be TRBD1 (5 bases). There are 15 residues in the CDR3. The V gene lost 6 bases and the J gene lost 2 bases, with 12 bases spanning the gap. Germline V CDR1 and CDR2: SGHDT, YYEEEE. CDR3 amino acids: CASITQGPGANVLTF. DNA of the CDR3: TGTGCCAGCATCACGCAGGGCCCTGGGGCCAACGTCCTGACTTTC.

The rearrangement joins TRBV4-3 to TRBJ2-2; TRBD2 matches 8 bases. The CDR3 contains 16 residues. J was trimmed by 6 bases and V by 0 bases; bases with no gene match: 6. Germline V CDR1 and CDR2: LGHNA, YSLEER. CDR3 loop: CASSQDPAGASGELFF. CDR3 DNA sequence: TGCGCCAGCAGCCAAGATCCAGCGGGAGCCTCCGGGGAGCTGTTTTTT.

The chain links TRBV5-1 to TRBJ2-1, with D possibly matching TRBD2 (6 bases). The V gene lost 0 bases and the J gene lost 6 bases, with 13 bases spanning the gap. Germline assignment: CDR1 SGHRS and CDR2 YFSETQ. The CDR3 has 15 residues. The CDR3 region has the DNA TGCGCCAGCAGCTTGGTAGTAGCGGAGTCCAATGAGCAGTTCTTC. Amino acid sequence: CASSLVVAESNEQFF.

The chain uses TRBV5-1 and TRBJ2-6, with D possibly TRBD1 on 5 matching bases. The V end was cut by 1 base, the J end by 0 bases, with 17 bases between. The V gene's germline CDR1 is SGHRS and CDR2 YFSETQ. The CDR3 sequence is 19 residues long. The chain's CDR3 is CASSLLAGPSPSGANVLTF. CDR3 in DNA: TGCGCCAGCAGCTTGTTGGCAGGGCCTTCTCCCTCTGGGGCCAACGTCCTGACTTTC.

A single count supports this clone. CDR3 amino acids: CASSIEGGTSNEQFF. The CDR3 DNA sequence: TGTGCCAGTAGTATTGAGGGGGGGACATCCAATGAGCAGTTCTTC. The V and J genes are TRBV19 and TRBJ2-1; possible D gene TRBD2, 7 bases. Trimming left V 3 bases short and J 6 bases short, with 15 bases between. The length of the CDR3 is 15 residues. CDR1 is LNHDA and CDR2 is SQIVND in the germline V gene (reference sequence).